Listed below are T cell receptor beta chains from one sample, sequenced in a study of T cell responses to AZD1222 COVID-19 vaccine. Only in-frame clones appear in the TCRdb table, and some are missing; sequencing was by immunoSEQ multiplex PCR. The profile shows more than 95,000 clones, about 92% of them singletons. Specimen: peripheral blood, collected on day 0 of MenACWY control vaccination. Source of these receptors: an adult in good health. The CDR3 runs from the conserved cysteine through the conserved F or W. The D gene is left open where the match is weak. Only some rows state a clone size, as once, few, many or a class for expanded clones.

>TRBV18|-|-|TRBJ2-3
TGTGCCAGCTCACCATGGCAGTACACAGATACGCAGTATTTT
CASSPWQYTDTQYF
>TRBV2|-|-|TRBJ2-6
TGTGCCAGCAGTCTTCAGTCTGGGGCCAACGTCCTGACTTTC
CASSLQSGANVLTF
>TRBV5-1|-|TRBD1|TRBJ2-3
TGCGCCAGCAGCTTGATGGGGACAGGGGCCGATACGCAGTATTTT
CASSLMGTGADTQYF
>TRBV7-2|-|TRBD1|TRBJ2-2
TGTGCCAGCACGAGGGACAGGGGGCCGACCGGGGAGCTGTTTTTT
CASTRDRGPTGELFF
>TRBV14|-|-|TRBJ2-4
TGTGCCAGCAGCCAAGATCAATTAGCCAAAAACATTCAGTACTTC
CASSQDQLAKNIQYF
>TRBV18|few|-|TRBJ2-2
TGTGCCAGCTCACCACCGGGCGGCCGTGACACCGGGGAGCTGTTTTTT
CASSPPGGRDTGELFF
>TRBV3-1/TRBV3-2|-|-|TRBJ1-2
TGTGCCAGCAGCGCCCGGGACGGGCCTAACTATGGCTACACCTTC
CASSARDGPNYGYTF
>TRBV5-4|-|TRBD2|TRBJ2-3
TGTGCCAGCAGCAGGACTAGCGGGAGCACAGATACGCAGTATTTT
CASSRTSGSTDTQYF
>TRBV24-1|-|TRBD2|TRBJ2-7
TGTGCCACCAGTGATCAGCGGGAAAGCTCCTACGAGCAGTACTTC
CATSDQRESSYEQYF
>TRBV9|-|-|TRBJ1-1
TGTGCCAGCAGCCCTCAGGGGTACACTGAAGCTTTCTTT
CASSPQGYTEAFF
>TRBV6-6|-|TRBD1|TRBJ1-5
TGTGCCAGCAGTCGCCTGGGACAGGGTAGAGGAGGTGGCCAGCCCCAGCATTTT
CASSRLGQGRGGGQPQHF
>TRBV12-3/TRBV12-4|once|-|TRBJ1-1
TGTGCCAGCAGTTTAGGAGGGGGCACTGAAGCTTTCTTT
CASSLGGGTEAFF
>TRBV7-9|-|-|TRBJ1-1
TGTGCCAGCAGCTTATTAAGGGGGGTTGGGACTGAAGCTTTCTTT
CASSLLRGVGTEAFF
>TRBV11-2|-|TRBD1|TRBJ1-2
TGTGCCAGCAGCCCAGGACAGGGGGCTTGGGGCTATGGCTACACCTTC
CASSPGQGAWGYGYTF
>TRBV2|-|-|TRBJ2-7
TGTGCCAGCGGTGGGGGCTACGAGCAGTACTTC
CASGGGYEQYF
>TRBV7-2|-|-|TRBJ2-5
TGTGCCAGCAGCTCTAGGCCTATGGTAGGCCAAGAGACCCAGTACTTC
CASSSRPMVGQETQYF
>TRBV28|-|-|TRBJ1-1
TGTGCCAGCAGTACGGGCAGCATGAACACTGAAGCTTTCTTT
CASSTGSMNTEAFF
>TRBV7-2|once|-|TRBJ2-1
TGTGCCAGCAGCTTACTGGCGGGGTACAATGAGCAGTTCTTC
CASSLLAGYNEQFF
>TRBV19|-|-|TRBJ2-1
TGTGCCAGTAGTATAGGAAGGTCACTAGTTTCTGAGCAGTTCTTC
CASSIGRSLVSEQFF
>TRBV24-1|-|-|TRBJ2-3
TGTGCCACCAGTGATTTGCGGTCCACAACCACGGATACGCAGTATTTT
CATSDLRSTTTDTQYF
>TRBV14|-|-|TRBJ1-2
TGTGCCAGCAGAGTGCAGGGGTCCTATGGCTACACCTTC
CASRVQGSYGYTF
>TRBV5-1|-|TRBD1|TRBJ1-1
TGCGCCAGCCAAGACCAGGGGGGTGTGAACACTGAAGCTTTCTTT
CASQDQGGVNTEAFF
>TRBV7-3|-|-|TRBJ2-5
TGTGCCAGCAGCTTAGGACTTACTTCCCAAGAGACCCAGTACTTC
CASSLGLTSQETQYF
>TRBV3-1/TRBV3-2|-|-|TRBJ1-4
TGTGCCAGCAGCAAAGGTCAGGTTTCAACTAATGAAAAACTGTTTTTT
CASSKGQVSTNEKLFF
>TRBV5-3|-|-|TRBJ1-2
TGTGCCAGAAGCTTGTGTTGCGGCTATGGCTACACCTTC
CARSLCCGYGYTF
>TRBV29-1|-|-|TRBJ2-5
TGCAGCGTGAGGAGCCAAGAGACCCAGTACTTC
CSVRSQETQYF
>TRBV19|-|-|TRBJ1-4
TGTGCCAGTAGACAGTCCTTTGGGACTAATGAAAAACTGTTTTTT
CASRQSFGTNEKLFF
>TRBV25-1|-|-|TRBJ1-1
TGTGCCAGCAGGCCCCCCTTGGTTGGCACTGAAGCTTTCTTT
CASRPPLVGTEAFF
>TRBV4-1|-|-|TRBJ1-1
TGCGCCAGCAGCCAAGATTCAGGTACAGGGAACACTGAAGCTTTCTTT
CASSQDSGTGNTEAFF
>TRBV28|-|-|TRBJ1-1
TGTGCCAGCAGTTTAGACGGGGGTCTTGAAGCTTTCTTT
CASSLDGGLEAFF
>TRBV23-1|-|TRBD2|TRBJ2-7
TGCGCCAGACAATCGGGGACTAGCGAATCCTACGAGCAGTACTTC
CARQSGTSESYEQYF
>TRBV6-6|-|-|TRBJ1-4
TGTGCCAGCGGGCGGGGTAATGAAAAACTGTTTTTT
CASGRGNEKLFF
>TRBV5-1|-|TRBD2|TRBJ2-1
TGCGCCAGCAGCCTAGCGGGGGGGCCCAATGAGCAGTTCTTC
CASSLAGGPNEQFF
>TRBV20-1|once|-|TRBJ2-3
TGCAGTGCTAGTCTAGGAGCCCTCACAGATACGCAGTATTTT
CSASLGALTDTQYF
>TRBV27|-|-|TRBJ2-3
TGTGCCAGCAGTATCCTAGGGGGAGGGGCCGATACGCAGTATTTT
CASSILGGGADTQYF
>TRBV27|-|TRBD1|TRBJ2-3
TGTGCCAGCAGCTCACGATGGGCAGGGGGCGCAGATACGCAGTATTTT
CASSSRWAGGADTQYF
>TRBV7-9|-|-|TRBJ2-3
TGTGCCAGCAGCTCCGGGGGGCGAACAAACACAGATACGCAGTATTTT
CASSSGGRTNTDTQYF
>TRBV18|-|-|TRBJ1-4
TGTGCCAGCTCACCACCGTCAGGGACCGAAAAACTGTTTTTT
CASSPPSGTEKLFF
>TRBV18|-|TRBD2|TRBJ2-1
TGTGCCAGCTCACCAACCAGGGTAAAGACCGGGACTAGTTCTTACAATGAGCAGTTCTTC
CASSPTRVKTGTSSYNEQFF
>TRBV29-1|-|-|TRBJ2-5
TGCAGCGTTGAGGACGCAGGGGCCGAGACCCAGTACTTC
CSVEDAGAETQYF
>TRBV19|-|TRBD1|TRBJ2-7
TGTGCCAGTAGTCCGGACAGGGTCTACGAGCAGTACTTC
CASSPDRVYEQYF
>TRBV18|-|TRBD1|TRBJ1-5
TGTGCCAGCTCACCACAGGAAGGGGGCTACAATCAGCCCCAGCATTTT
CASSPQEGGYNQPQHF
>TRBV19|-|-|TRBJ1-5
TGTGCCAGTAGTATAGATCTTACAGAGAATCAGCCCCAGCATTTT
CASSIDLTENQPQHF
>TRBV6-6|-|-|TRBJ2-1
TGTGCCAGCAGAAAACATGACAATGAGCAGTTCTTC
CASRKHDNEQFF
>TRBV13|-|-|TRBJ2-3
TGTGCCAGCAGCTTAGGGCCCACAGATACGCAGTATTTT
CASSLGPTDTQYF
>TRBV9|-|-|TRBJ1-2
TGTGCCAGCAGCGACAGTTTGTGGAGCTACACCTTC
CASSDSLWSYTF
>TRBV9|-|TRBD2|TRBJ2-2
TGTGCCAGCAGCCCCCCGGCTAGCGGGAGCCTGGGGGGGGAGCTGTTTTTT
CASSPPASGSLGGELFF
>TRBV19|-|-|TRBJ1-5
TGTGCCAGTAGGGGCGACAGGACTAATCAGCCCCAGCATTTT
CASRGDRTNQPQHF
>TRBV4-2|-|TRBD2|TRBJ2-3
TGTGCCAGCAGCCAAGCAAGACTAGCGGTTAGCACAGATACGCAGTATTTT
CASSQARLAVSTDTQYF
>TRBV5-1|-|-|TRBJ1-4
TGCGCCAGCAGCCTAACAGGGTCAACTAATGAAAAACTGTTTTTT
CASSLTGSTNEKLFF
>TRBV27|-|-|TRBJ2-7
TGTGCCAGCAGTGCCAGTGGAGCGGGTACCCACGAGCAGTACTTC
CASSASGAGTHEQYF
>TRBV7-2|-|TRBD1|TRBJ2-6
TGTGCCAGCAGCCCTAGACAGGGTGGCTCTGGGGCCAACGTCCTGACTTTC
CASSPRQGGSGANVLTF
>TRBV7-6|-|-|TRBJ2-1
TGTGCCAGCAGCTTAGGCGCGGGTCAGGGCGGGTACAATGAGCAGTTCTTC
CASSLGAGQGGYNEQFF
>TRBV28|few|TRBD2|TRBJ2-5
TGTGCCAGCAGTGGACTAGAAGAGACCCAGTACTTC
CASSGLEETQYF